The 10 T cell receptor beta chains in this list originate from one sample, sequenced in a study of T cells in Graves' hyperthyroidism and ophthalmopathy. The source material, RNA transcripts, was used to amplify TCR beta CDR3 regions. The HTBI primer set was used in a first-round RT-PCR of the TCR CDR3. TCRdb processed the multiplex PCR reads anew with MiXCR; each CDR3 protein has one entry. The sample lists 500,000 to 550,000 distinct CDR3 sequences; 15% to 20% were seen once. Input material: blood. Receptor source: a man between 40 and 49 years old with Graves' ophthalmopathy.

This chain joins TRBV4-2 and TRBJ1-5, with TRBD1 matching 9 bases. The ends lost 1 base at V and 4 bases at J; junction bases unmatched: 2. This CDR3 has 15 residues. Germline V gene sequence: CDR1 LGHNA, CDR2 YNFKEQ. DNA of the CDR3: TGTGCCAGCAGCCAAGGGGACAGGGCAAATCAGCCCCAGCATTTT. This gives the protein CASSQGDRANQPQHF.

The rearrangement uses TRBV25-1 and TRBJ2-7; 7 bases agree with TRBD1. The CDR3 is made up of 13 amino acids. Germline CDR1 and CDR2: MGHDK and SYGVNS. The V segment lost 7 bases and the J segment 6 bases; nucleotides outside the gene matches: 9. The CDR3 is CASTRQGRGEQYF. CDR3 nucleotides: TGTGCCAGCACTAGACAGGGACGAGGCGAGCAGTACTTC.

Note on this clonotype: A read error may explain this, as a much larger clone is one base away. The genes are TRBV27 and TRBJ2-4, with 8 bases identical to TRBD1. The CDR3 totals 17 residues. Per germline, CDR1 MNHEY and CDR2 SMNVEV (reference sequence). V lost 2 bases and J lost 9; bases outside the gene matches: 15. CDR3 nucleotide sequence: TGTGCCAGCAGTTTAGGGATACCAGGGGGCGCGAATCTCATTCAGTACTTC. It is translated as CASSLGIPGGANLIQYF.

Ten or more counts support this clonotype. This sequence joins TRBV20-1 and TRBJ2-7; TRBD2 matches 8 bases. Germline CDR1 is DFQATT and CDR2 is SNEGSKA (reference sequence). The CDR3 spans 14 residues. The V segment lost 6 bases and the J segment 0 bases; nucleotides outside the gene matches: 7. The CDR3 sequence: CSAPTSVRSYEQYF. CDR3 in DNA: TGCAGTGCCCCGACTAGCGTTCGCTCCTACGAGCAGTACTTC.

V usage is TRBV4-1 and J usage is TRBJ1-1; 8 bases align to TRBD1. The V gene end was trimmed by 4 bases and the J gene end by 5 bases; junction bases not matched to a gene: 9. This CDR3 has 15 amino acids. CDR1 is MGHRA, CDR2 YSYEKL, per germline. The CDR3 loop reads CASSPLPGQGTEAFF. CDR3 coding DNA: TGCGCCAGCAGCCCCTTACCCGGACAGGGAACTGAAGCTTTCTTT.

With regard to this clonotype: Only one base separates this from a far larger clonotype, so it likely reflects a read error. The chain joins TRBV15 to TRBJ1-1; D is unresolved. The CDR3 length is 11 residues. Germline V gene data show CDR1 as LNHNV and CDR2 as YYDKDF (reference sequence). Trimming removed 5 bases at V and 1 base at J, with 2 bases between. The CDR3 DNA follows: TGTGCCACCAGCTCGAACACTGAAGCTTTCTTT. Translation gives CATSSNTEAFF.

This clonotype has just a few counts. The chain joins TRBV6-1 to TRBJ2-3; the D gene could be TRBD1 or TRBD2 (5 bases each). The CDR3 extends over 14 amino acids. Germline V CDR1 and CDR2: MNHNS, SASEGT. Deletions cut 6 bases from V and 5 bases from J, with 15 bases between. In DNA, the CDR3 is TGTGCCAGCAGACTCGGGACGGTAGTAGATACGCAGTATTTT. Translating it yields CASRLGTVVDTQYF.

This chain joins TRBV29-1 and TRBJ2-7, with 7 bases fitting TRBD2. The germline V gene has CDR1 SQVTM and CDR2 ANQGSEA. Trimming at V came to 4 bases and at J to 2 bases, leaving 11 bases not matched to a gene. The CDR3 loop spans 15 amino acids. CDR3 loop: CSVAGGEYPTYEQYF. For the CDR3, the DNA is TGCAGCGTTGCGGGGGGAGAATACCCAACCTACGAGCAGTACTTC.

The rearrangement joins TRBV12-3 or TRBV12-4 to TRBJ1-1; no definite D call. V lost 3 bases to trimming and J lost 7 bases, with 6 bases between them. This CDR3 has 11 amino acids. The CDR3 reads CASSLGDEAFF. For the CDR3, the DNA is TGTGCCAGCAGTTTGGGTGATGAAGCTTTCTTT.

This clonotype turned up a few times. The V call is TRBV4-3, the J call TRBJ2-3; D perhaps matches TRBD2 (6 bases). Per germline, CDR1 LGHNA and CDR2 YSLEER. Deletions cut 6 bases from V and 3 bases from J, with 22 bases between. This CDR3 is built from 17 residues. This chain's CDR3 is CASSDFGGRGITDTQYF. The DNA of the CDR3 is TGCGCCAGCAGTGATTTCGGAGGGCGGGGAATTACAGATACGCAGTATTTT.